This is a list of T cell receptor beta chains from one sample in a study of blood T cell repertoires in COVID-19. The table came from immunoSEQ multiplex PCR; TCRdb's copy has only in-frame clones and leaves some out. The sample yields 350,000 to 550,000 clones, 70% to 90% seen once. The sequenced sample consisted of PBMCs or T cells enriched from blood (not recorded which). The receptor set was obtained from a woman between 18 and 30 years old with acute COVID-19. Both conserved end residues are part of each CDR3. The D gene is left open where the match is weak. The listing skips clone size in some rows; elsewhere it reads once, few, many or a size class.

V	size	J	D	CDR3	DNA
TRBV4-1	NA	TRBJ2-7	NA	CASSRLGSRGNYEQYF	TGCGCCAGCAGCCGCCTCGGGAGCAGGGGGAACTACGAGCAGTACTTC
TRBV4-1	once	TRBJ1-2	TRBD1	CASSRRQGAVNYGYTF	TGCGCCAGCAGCCGAAGACAGGGAGCAGTAAACTATGGCTACACCTTC
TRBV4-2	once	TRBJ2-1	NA	CASSQVASESAEQFF	TGTGCCAGCAGCCAAGTCGCTAGTGAATCCGCGGAGCAGTTCTTC
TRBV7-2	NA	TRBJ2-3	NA	CASSLGGTGITDTQYF	TGTGCCAGCAGCTTAGGAGGGACTGGAATCACAGATACGCAGTATTTT
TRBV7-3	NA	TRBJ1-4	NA	CASRTSTNEKLFF	TGTGCCAGCAGGACATCAACTAATGAAAAACTGTTTTTT
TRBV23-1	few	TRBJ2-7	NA	CASSQSGGYEQYF	TGCGCCAGCAGTCAATCGGGGGGCTACGAGCAGTACTTC
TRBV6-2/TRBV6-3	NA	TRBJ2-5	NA	CASSYRQGRKETQYF	TGTGCCAGCAGTTACCGGCAGGGAAGGAAAGAGACCCAGTACTTC
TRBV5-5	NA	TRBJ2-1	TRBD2	CASSLTGGPYNEQFF	TGTGCCAGCAGCTTGACGGGAGGGCCCTACAATGAGCAGTTCTTC
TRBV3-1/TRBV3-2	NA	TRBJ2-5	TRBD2	CASSHRLAGEETQYF	TGTGCCAGCAGCCACCGACTAGCGGGAGAAGAGACCCAGTACTTC
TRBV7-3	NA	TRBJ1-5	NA	CASSLSGGSNQPQHF	TGTGCCAGCAGCTTAAGCGGAGGAAGCAATCAGCCCCAGCATTTT
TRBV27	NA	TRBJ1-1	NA	CASSLSPFDSLNTEAFF	TGTGCCAGCAGTTTATCTCCCTTCGACAGCCTGAACACTGAAGCTTTCTTT
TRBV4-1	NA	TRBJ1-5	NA	CASSRAGINQPQHF	TGCGCCAGCAGCCGTGCGGGGATAAATCAGCCCCAGCATTTT
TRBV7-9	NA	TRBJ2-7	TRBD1	CASSNRGPYEQYF	TGTGCCAGCAGCAACAGGGGACCCTACGAGCAGTACTTC
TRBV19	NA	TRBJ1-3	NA	CASSLGATGNTIYF	TGTGCCAGTAGCCTAGGTGCGACCGGAAACACCATATATTTT
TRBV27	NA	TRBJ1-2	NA	CASSLSPKQGANYGYTF	TGTGCCAGCAGTTTATCCCCCAAACAGGGAGCTAACTATGGCTACACCTTC
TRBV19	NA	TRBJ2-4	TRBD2	CASSIAFGGIAKNIQYF	TGTGCCAGTAGTATAGCTTTCGGGGGGATAGCCAAAAACATTCAGTACTTC
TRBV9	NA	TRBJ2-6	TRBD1	CASSGRGTGYSGANVLTF	TGTGCCAGCAGCGGCCGCGGGACAGGGTATTCTGGGGCCAACGTCCTGACTTTC
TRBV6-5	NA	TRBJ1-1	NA	CASSYSLIGNTEAFF	TGTGCCAGCAGTTACTCACTGATCGGGAACACTGAAGCTTTCTTT
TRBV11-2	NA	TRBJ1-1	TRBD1	CASSFTGTGDTEAFF	TGTGCCAGCAGCTTTACCGGGACAGGGGACACTGAAGCTTTCTTT
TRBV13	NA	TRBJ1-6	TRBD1	CASSGPGGMSYNSPLHF	TGTGCCAGCAGCGGTCCAGGGGGCATGTCCTATAATTCACCCCTCCACTTT
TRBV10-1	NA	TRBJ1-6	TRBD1	CASRPDRGHSPLHF	TGCGCCAGCAGACCCGACAGGGGGCATTCACCCCTCCACTTT
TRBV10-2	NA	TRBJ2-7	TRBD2	CASSDGGGGSYEQYF	TGCGCCAGCAGTGACGGCGGGGGAGGCTCCTACGAGCAGTACTTC
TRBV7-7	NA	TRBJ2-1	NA	CASSSRLSSYNEQFF	TGTGCCAGCAGCTCCCGCCTCAGCTCCTACAATGAGCAGTTCTTC
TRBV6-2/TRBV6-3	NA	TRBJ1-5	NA	CASSYLGEVNQPQHF	TGTGCCAGCAGTTACTTGGGGGAGGTCAATCAGCCCCAGCATTTT
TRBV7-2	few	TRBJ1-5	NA	CASSFPPQPQHF	TGTGCCAGCAGCTTCCCTCCTCAGCCCCAGCATTTT
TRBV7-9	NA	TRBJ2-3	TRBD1	CASSSAWTGGLDTQYF	TGTGCCAGCAGCTCAGCTTGGACAGGGGGATTAGATACGCAGTATTTT
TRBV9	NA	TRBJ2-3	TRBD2	CASSVVVAGGTDTQYF	TGTGCCAGCAGCGTAGTCGTAGCGGGGGGCACAGATACGCAGTATTTT
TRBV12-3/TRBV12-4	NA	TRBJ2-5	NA	CASRRTGFETQYF	TGTGCCAGCAGGCGAACAGGGTTCGAGACCCAGTACTTC
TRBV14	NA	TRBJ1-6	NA	CATSRGFGNSPLHF	TGTGCCACCAGCAGGGGTTTTGGAAATTCACCCCTCCACTTT
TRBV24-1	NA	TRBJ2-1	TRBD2	CATSDYTVSGGADEQFF	TGTGCCACCAGTGATTATACAGTTAGCGGGGGGGCGGATGAGCAGTTCTTC
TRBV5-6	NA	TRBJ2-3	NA	CASSRGTDTQYF	TGTGCCAGCAGCCGTGGCACAGATACGCAGTATTTT
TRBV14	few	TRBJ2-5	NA	CASSLQETQYF	TGTGCCAGCAGCCTACAAGAGACCCAGTACTTC
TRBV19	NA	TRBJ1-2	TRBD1	CASSPDRVGGYTF	TGTGCCAGTAGTCCGGACAGGGTGGGAGGCTACACCTTC
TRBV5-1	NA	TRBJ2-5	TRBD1	CASSLDDRGETQYF	TGCGCCAGCAGCCTGGACGACAGGGGGGAGACCCAGTACTTC
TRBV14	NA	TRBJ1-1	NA	CASSIQVSSTEAFF	TGTGCCAGCAGCATACAGGTATCGAGCACTGAAGCTTTCTTT
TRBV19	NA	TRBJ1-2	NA	CASSISWSYGYTF	TGTGCCAGTAGTATCTCTTGGAGCTATGGCTACACCTTC
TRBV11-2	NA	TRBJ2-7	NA	CASSFRTESSYEQYF	TGTGCCAGCAGCTTTAGGACAGAGAGCTCCTACGAGCAGTACTTC
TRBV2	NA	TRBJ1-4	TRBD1	CASKVRDSGPEKLFF	TGTGCCAGCAAGGTTCGGGACAGCGGCCCAGAAAAACTGTTTTTT
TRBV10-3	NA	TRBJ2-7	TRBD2	CAISREGYEQYF	TGTGCCATCAGCCGGGAGGGCTACGAGCAGTACTTC
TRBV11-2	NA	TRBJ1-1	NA	CASSPGPGENTEAFF	TGTGCCAGCAGCCCCGGTCCGGGAGAGAACACTGAAGCTTTCTTT
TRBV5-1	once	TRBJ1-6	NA	CASSLGQLSSPLHF	TGCGCCAGCAGCTTGGGGCAGTTATCCTCACCCCTCCACTTT
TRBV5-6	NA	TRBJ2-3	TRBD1	CASRKGQDTQYF	TGTGCCAGCAGAAAAGGACAGGACACGCAGTATTTT
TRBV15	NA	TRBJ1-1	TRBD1	CATSRGGQGNTEAFF	TGTGCCACCAGCAGAGGAGGACAGGGCAACACTGAAGCTTTCTTT
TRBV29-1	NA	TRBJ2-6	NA	CSVKSPGGGANVLTF	TGCAGCGTTAAATCCCCTGGGGGCGGGGCCAACGTCCTGACTTTC
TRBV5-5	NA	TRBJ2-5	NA	CASSPTGLQETQYF	TGTGCCAGCAGCCCGACCGGACTCCAAGAGACCCAGTACTTC
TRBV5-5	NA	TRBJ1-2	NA	CASSSGTYGYTF	TGTGCCAGCAGCAGCGGGACCTATGGCTACACCTTC
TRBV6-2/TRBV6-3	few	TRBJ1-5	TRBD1	CASSRDRMSQPQHF	TGTGCCAGCAGTCGGGACAGGATGAGTCAGCCCCAGCATTTT
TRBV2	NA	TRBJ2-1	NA	CASRRLVGPNEQFF	TGTGCCAGCAGAAGACTAGTCGGTCCGAATGAGCAGTTCTTC
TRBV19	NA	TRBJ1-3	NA	CASSIDAHRNSGNTIYF	TGTGCCAGTAGTATAGACGCCCACAGAAACTCTGGAAACACCATATATTTT
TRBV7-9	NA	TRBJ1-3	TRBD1	CASSSVGGSTGNTIYF	TGTGCCAGCAGCTCTGTAGGGGGCTCCACTGGAAACACCATATATTTT
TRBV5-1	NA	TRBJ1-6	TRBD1	CASSPGQGESPLHF	TGCGCCAGCAGCCCGGGACAGGGGGAATCACCCCTCCACTTT